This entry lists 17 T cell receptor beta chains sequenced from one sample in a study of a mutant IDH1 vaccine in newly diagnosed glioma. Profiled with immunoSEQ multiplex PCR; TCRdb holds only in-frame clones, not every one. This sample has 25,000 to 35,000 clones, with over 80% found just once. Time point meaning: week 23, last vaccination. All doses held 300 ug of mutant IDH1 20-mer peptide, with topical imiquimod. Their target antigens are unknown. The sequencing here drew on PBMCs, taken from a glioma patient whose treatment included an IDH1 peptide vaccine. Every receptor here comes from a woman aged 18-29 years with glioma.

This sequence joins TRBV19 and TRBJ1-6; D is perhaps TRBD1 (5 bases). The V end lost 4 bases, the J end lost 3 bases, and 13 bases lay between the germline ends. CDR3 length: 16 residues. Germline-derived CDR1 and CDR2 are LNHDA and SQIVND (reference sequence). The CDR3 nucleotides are TGTGCCAGTAGTACCTTCACAGGAGTCTATAATTCACCCCTCCACTTT. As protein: CASSTFTGVYNSPLHF. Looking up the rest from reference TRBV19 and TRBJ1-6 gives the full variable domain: DGGITQSPKYLFRKEGQNVTLSCEQNLNHDAMYWYRQDPGQGLRLIYYSQIVNDFQKGDIAEGYSVSREKKESFPLTVTSAQKNPTAFYLCASSTFTGVYNSPLHFGNGTRLTVT.

Here the CDR3 DNA reads TGTGCCAGCAGCTTAGACAGGGGAGGTAGCGAGCAGTACTTC. This gives the protein CASSLDRGGSEQYF. This chain uses TRBV7-2 with TRBJ2-7, with a tentative D call TRBD1 (7 bases). The germline CDR1 and CDR2 sequences are SGHTA and FQGNSA. CDR3 length: 14 amino acids. V was clipped by 1 base and J by 6 bases, with 13 bases between them.

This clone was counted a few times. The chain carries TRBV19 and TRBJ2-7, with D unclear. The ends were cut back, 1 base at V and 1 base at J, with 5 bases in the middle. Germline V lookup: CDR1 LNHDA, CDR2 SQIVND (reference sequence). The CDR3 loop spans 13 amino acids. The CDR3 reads CASSIADSYEQYF. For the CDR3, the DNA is TGTGCCAGTAGTATAGCTGATTCCTACGAGCAGTACTTC.

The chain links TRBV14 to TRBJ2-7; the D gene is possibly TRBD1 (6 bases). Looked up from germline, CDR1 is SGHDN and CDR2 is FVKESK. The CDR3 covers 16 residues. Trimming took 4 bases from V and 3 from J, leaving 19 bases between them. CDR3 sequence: CASSPPEGTGYYEQYF. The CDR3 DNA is TGTGCCAGCAGCCCGCCCGAGGGAACAGGGTACTACGAGCAGTACTTC.

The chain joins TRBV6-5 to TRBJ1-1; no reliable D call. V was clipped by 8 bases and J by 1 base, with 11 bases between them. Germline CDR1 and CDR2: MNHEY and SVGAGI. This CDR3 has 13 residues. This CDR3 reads CASSNIQNTEAFF. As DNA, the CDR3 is TGTGCCAGCTCGAACATCCAGAACACTGAAGCTTTCTTT.

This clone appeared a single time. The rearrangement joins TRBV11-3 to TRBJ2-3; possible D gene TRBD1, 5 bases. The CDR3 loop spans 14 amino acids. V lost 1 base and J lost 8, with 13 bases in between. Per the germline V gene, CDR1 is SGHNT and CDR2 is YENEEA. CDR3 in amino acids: CASSLVDSLGTQYF. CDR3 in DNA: TGTGCCAGCAGCTTAGTCGACAGCTTGGGTACGCAGTATTTT.

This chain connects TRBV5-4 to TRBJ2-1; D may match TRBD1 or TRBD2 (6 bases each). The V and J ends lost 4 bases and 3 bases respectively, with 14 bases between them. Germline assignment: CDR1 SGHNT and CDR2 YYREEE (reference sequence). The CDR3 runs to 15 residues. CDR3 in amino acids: CASSLGGNLYNEQFF. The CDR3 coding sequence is TGTGCCAGCAGCCTAGGGGGGAATCTCTACAATGAGCAGTTCTTC.

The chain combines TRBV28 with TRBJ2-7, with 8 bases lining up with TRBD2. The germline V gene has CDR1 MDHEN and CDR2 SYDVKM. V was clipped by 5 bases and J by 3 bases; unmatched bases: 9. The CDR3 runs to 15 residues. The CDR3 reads CASSPLAGSFYEQYF. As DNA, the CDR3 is TGTGCCAGCAGTCCGTTAGCGGGATCCTTCTACGAGCAGTACTTC.

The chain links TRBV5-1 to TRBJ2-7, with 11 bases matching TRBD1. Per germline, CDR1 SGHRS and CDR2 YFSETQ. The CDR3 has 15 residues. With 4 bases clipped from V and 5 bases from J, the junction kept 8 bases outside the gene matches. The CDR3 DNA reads TGCGCCAGCAGCGTAACCGGGACAGGGGGTGACGAGCAGTACTTC. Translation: CASSVTGTGGDEQYF. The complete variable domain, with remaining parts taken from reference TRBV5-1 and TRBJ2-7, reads KAGVTQTPRYLIKTRGQQVTLSCSPISGHRSVSWYQQTPGQGLQFLFEYFSETQRNKGNFPGRFSGRQFSNSRSEMNVSTLELGDSALYLCASSVTGTGGDEQYFGPGTRLTVT.

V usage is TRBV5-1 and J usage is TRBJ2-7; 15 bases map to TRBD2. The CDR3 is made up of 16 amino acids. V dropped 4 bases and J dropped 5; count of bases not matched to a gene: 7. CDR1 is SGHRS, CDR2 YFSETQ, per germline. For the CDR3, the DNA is TGCGCCAGCAGCATCGGGACTAGCGGGGGGCACCACGAGCAGTACTTC. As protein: CASSIGTSGGHHEQYF.

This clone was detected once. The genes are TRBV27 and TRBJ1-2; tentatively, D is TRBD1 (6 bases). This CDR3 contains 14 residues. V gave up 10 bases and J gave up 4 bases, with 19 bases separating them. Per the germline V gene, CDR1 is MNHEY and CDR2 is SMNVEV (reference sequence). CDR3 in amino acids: CATNAGGRGYGYTF. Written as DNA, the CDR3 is TGTGCCACCAACGCGGGGGGCCGGGGCTATGGCTACACCTTC.

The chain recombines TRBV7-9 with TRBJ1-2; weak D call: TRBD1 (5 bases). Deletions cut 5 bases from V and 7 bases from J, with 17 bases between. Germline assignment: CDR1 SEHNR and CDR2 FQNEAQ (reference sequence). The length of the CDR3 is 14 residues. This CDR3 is CASSPSPPGVGYTF. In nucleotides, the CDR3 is TGTGCCAGCAGCCCGTCCCCCCCGGGGGTTGGCTACACCTTC.

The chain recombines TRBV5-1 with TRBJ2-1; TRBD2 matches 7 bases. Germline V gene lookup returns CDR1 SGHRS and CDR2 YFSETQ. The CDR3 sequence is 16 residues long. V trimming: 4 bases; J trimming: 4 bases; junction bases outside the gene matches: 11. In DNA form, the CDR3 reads TGCGCCAGCAGCGCTAATGTGGGGGGGGAATACAATGAGCAGTTCTTC. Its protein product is CASSANVGGEYNEQFF.

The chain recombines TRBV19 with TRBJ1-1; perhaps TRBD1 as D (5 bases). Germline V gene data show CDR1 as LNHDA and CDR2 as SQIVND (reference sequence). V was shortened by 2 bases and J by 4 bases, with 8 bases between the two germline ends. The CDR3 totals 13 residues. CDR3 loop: CASSIRDGTEAFF. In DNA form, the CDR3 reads TGTGCCAGTAGTATAAGGGACGGCACTGAAGCTTTCTTT.

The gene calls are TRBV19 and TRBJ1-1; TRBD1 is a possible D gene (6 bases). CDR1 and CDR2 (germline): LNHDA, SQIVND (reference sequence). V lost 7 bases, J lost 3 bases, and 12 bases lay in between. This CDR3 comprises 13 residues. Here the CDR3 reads CASIWGADTEAFF. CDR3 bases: TGTGCCAGTATATGGGGGGCGGACACTGAAGCTTTCTTT.

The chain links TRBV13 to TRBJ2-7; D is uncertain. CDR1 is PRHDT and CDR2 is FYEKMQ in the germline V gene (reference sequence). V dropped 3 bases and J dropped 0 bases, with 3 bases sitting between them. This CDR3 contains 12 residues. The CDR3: CASSFRSYEQYF. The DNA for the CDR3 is TGTGCCAGCAGCTTCCGCTCCTACGAGCAGTACTTC.

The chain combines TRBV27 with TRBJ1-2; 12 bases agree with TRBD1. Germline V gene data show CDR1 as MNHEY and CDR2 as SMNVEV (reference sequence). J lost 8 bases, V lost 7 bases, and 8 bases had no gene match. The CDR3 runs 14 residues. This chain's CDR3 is CASNPTGTGGGYTF. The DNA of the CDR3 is TGTGCCAGCAACCCGACCGGGACAGGGGGCGGCTACACCTTC.